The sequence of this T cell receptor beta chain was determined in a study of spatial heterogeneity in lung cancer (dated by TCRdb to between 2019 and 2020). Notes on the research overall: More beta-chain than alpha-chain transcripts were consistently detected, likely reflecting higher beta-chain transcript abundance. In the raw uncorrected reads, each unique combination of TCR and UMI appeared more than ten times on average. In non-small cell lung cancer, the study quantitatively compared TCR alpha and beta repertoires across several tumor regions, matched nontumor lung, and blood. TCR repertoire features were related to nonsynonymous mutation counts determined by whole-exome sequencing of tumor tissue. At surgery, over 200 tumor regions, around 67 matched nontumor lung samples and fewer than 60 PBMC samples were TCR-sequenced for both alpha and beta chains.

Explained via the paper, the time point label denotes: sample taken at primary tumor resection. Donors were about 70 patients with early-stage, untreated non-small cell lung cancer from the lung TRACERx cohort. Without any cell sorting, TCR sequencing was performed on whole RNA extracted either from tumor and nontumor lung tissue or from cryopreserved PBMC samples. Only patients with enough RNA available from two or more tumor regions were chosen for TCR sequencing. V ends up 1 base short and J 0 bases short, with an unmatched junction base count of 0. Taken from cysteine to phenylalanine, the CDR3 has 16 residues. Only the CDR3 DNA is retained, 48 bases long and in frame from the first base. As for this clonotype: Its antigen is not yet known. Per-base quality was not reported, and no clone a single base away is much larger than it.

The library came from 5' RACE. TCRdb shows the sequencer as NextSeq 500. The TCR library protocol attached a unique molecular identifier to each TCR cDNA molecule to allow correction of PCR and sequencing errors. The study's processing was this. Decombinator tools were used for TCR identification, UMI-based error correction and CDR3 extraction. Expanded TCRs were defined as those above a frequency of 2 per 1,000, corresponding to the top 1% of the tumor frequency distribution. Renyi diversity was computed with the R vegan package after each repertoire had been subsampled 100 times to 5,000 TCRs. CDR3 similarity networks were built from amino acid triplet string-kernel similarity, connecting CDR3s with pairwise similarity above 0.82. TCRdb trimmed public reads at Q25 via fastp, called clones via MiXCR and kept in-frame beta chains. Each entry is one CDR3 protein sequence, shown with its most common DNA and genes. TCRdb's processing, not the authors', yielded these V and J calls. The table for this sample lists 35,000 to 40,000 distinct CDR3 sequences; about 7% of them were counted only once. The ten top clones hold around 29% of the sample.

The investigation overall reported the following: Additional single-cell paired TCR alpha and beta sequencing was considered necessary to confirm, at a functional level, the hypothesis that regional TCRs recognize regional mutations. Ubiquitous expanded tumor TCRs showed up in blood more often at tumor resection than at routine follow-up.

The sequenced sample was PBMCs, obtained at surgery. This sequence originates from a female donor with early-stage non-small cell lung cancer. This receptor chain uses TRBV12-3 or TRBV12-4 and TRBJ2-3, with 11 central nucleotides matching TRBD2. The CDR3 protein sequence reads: CASSLGLAGSTDTQYF. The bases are TGTGCCAGCAGTTTAGGACTAGCGGGAAGCACAGATACGCAGTATTTT.